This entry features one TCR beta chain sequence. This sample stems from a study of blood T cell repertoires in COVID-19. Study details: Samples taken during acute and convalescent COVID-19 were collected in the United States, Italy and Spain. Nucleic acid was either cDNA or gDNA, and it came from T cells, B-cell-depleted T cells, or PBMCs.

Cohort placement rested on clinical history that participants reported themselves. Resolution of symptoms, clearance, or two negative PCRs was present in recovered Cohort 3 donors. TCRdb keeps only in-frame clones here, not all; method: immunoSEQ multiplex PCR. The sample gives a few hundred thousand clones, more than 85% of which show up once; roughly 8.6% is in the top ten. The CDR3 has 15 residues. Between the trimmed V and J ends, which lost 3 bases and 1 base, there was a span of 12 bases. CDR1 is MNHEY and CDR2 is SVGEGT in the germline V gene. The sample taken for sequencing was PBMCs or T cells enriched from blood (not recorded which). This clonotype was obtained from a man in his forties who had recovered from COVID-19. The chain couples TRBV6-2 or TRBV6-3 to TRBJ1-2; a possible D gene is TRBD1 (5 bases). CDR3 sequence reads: CASSYTWRGNYGYTF. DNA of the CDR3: TGTGCCAGCAGTTATACCTGGAGGGGTAACTATGGCTACACCTTC.